The following is a TCR beta chain sequence with its context. What it binds is not known. At the DNA level, this CDR3 is encoded by other sequences in the same sample as well. The source of the sample is a study of shared clonotypes between healthy human individuals. Broader study findings: On the whole, naive subsets had larger estimated richness than memory subsets had. The authors expected sequencing depth to affect clonotype sharing among donors.

J gave up 2 bases and V 2 bases, and 1 base lay outside the gene matches. The CDR3 length is 15 residues. Germline V lookup: CDR1 SGHAT, CDR2 FQNNGV. Assay execution took place at the deep level. Each PCR replicate from the sorted subsets contained about 200 ng DNA, which is 25,000 to 30,000 T cell genomes. The table came from immunoSEQ multiplex PCR; TCRdb's copy has only in-frame clones and leaves some out. The sample lists over 2,000,000 clones, around 93% occurring once. The naive CD8 subset, CD45RO-negative cells positively selected for CCR7, excluded terminally differentiated effector memory CD45RA+ cells.

The rearrangement joins TRBV11-2 to TRBJ2-7; 12 bases align to TRBD2. Specimen: naive CD8+ T cells from PBMCs. This receptor was identified in a man aged 18 to 30 in good health. Some clones in this sample may be carry-over from other donors' samples. CDR3 residues: CASSLRTSGTYEQYF. The CDR3 nucleotides are TGTGCCAGCAGCTTACGGACTAGCGGGACCTACGAGCAGTACTTC.